One T cell receptor beta chain is described in this entry. It is likely a read error, because the conserved phenylalanine at the end of the CDR3 is missing. This entry comes from a study of CD8+CD57+ T cells in acquired aplastic anemia. CDR1 and CDR2 (germline): MDHEN, SYDVKM. The ends were cut back, 7 bases at V and 5 bases at J, with 17 bases in the middle. CDR3 length: 14 amino acids. According to the study, genomic DNA was the template for TCR beta VDJ and CDR3 profiling. MiXCR, applied by TCRdb to the reads, yields one record per CDR3 protein. This sample has around 190,000 distinct CDR3 sequences, with 48% found just once. Patients sequenced had flow cytometry evidence of CD8+CD57+ cell expansion. Every patient had severe acquired aplastic anemia.

This TCR was sampled from a human donor with aplastic anemia. The chain uses TRBV28 and TRBJ1-1, with a tentative D call TRBD1 (5 bases). Sequencing was done on a sample of sorted CD4+, CD8+, or CD8+CD57+ T cells (not recorded which) from PBMCs. The DNA for the CDR3 is TGTGCCAGCATTCTTGAGGGGAGGGGAACTGAAGCTTTCATT. Protein: CASILEGRGTEAFI.